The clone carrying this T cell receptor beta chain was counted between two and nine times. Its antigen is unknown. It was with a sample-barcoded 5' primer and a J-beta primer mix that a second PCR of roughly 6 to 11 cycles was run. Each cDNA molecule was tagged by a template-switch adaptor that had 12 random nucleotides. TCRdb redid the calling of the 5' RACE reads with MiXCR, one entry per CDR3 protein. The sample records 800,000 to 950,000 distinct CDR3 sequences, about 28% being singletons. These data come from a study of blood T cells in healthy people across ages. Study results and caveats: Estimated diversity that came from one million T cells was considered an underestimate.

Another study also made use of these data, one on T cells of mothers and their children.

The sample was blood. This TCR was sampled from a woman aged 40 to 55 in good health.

CDR3 bases: TGCAGTGCTAGGAGGGACAGACCCGACGAGCAGTACTTC. Translated, it gives CSARRDRPDEQYF. The chain is built from TRBV20-1 and TRBJ2-7; TRBD1 matches 7 bases. CDR1 DFQATT and CDR2 SNEGSKA come from the germline V gene (reference sequence). This CDR3 spans 13 amino acids. With 3 bases clipped from V and 5 bases from J, the junction kept 7 bases outside the gene matches.